A few counts support the clone carrying this TCR beta chain. The data stem from a study of T cells after posttransplantation cyclophosphamide. Profiling relied on immunoSEQ multiplex PCR, and the TCRdb table lists in-frame clones only, not all of them. The sample contains about 16,000 clones, about 82% of which appear only once. Methotrexate plus calcineurin inhibitor accompanied controls' myeloablative marrow transplants; sampling was 1 year later. Germline lookup yields CDR1 SGHRS and CDR2 YFSETQ. J lost 8 bases, V lost 5 bases, and 11 bases had no gene match. The CDR3 runs 15 residues. The clonotype was recovered from a male patient in his 30s who received an allogeneic stem cell transplant from an unrelated donor, was CMV-positive, and had acute and chronic GVHD. Some T cells could come from the graft donor. The V call is TRBV5-1, the J call TRBJ2-1; TRBD1 matches at 9 bases. Sequenced material: PBMCs, taken 410 to 450 days after allogeneic stem cell transplant with calcineurin inhibitor and methotrexate. CDR3 nucleotides: TGCGCCAGCAGTGTGGACAGGGGCCCCTTAGATGAGCAGTTCTTC. This gives the protein CASSVDRGPLDEQFF.